This T cell receptor beta chain emerged from a study of blood T cell repertoires in COVID-19. Study-level background: Italy, Spain and the United States were the sources of the convalescent and acute COVID-19 samples. PBMCs, B-cell-depleted T cells, or T cells were the source of the cDNA or gDNA that made up the material.

Method: immunoSEQ multiplex PCR; TCRdb's copy keeps in-frame clones and lacks some. The sample carries 350,000 to 400,000 clones, less than 90% recorded once. The CDR3 contains 14 residues. Germline V gives CDR1 MNHEY, CDR2 SVGAGI. V was pared by 7 bases and J by 8 bases, with 20 bases between. This receptor was identified in a woman in her sixties with COVID-19, enrolled during active disease. Sequencing used peripheral blood. The J gene is TRBJ1-2, the V gene TRBV6-5; D possibly corresponds to TRBD1 (6 bases). The CDR3 region has the DNA TGTGCCAGCACAACTTATGTCGGGGGGGGCGGCTACACCTTC. It codes for CASTTYVGGGGYTF.